A single sample is the source of the 5 T cell receptor beta chains below, sequenced in a study of early T cells in non-severe SARS-CoV-2 infection. TCRdb called the 5' RACE reads again in MiXCR, with one record for every CDR3 protein. The repertoire consists of some 40,000 distinct CDR3 sequences, with 10% to 15% occurring once and the leading ten covering about a sixth. The sample consisted of whole blood. The source of these receptors is an adult who was a healthcare worker with PCR-confirmed SARS-CoV-2 infection or an uninfected control (not recorded which).

Many counts were recorded for this clonotype. The rearrangement uses TRBV7-9 and TRBJ2-3; 13 bases agree with TRBD2. The junction had 7 bases not matched to a gene; V was cut back by 5 bases and J by 8 bases. This CDR3 region has 15 residues. Germline lookup yields CDR1 SEHNR and CDR2 FQNEAQ (reference sequence). The CDR3, as DNA: TGTGCCAGCAGCCCGACGACTAGCGGGAGGAGTACGCAGTATTTT. Its translation is CASSPTTSGRSTQYF.

The sample holds many counts of this clonotype. V usage is TRBV6-2 or TRBV6-3 and J usage is TRBJ1-5; the D is unclear. Germline-derived CDR1 and CDR2 are MNHEY and SVGEGT. The V gene lost 6 bases and the J gene lost 4 bases, with 13 bases spanning the gap. The CDR3 loop spans 14 amino acids. This chain's CDR3 is CASSRTRANQPQHF. CDR3 DNA sequence: TGTGCCAGCAGCCGGACGAGGGCTAATCAGCCCCAGCATTTT.

On this clonotype itself: This could be a read error, since a much larger clone is one nucleotide away. Here the CDR3 reads CASSLGGPTGELFF. The CDR3 nucleotides read TGTGCCAGCAGCTTAGGGGGGCCCACCGGGGAGCTGTTTTTT. The chain links TRBV7-8 to TRBJ2-2; D perhaps matches TRBD1 (6 bases). This CDR3 is 14 amino acids long. Looked up from germline, CDR1 is SGHVS and CDR2 is FQNEAQ. The V end lost 1 base, the J end lost 4 bases, and 7 bases lay between the germline ends. The complete variable domain, with remaining parts taken from reference TRBV7-8 and TRBJ2-2, reads GAGVSQSPRYKVAKRGQDVALRCDPISGHVSLFWYQQALGQGPEFLTYFQNEAQLDKSGLPSDRFFAERPEGSVSTLKIQRTQQEDSAVYLCASSLGGPTGELFFGEGSRLTVL.

This clonotype was detected many times. This chain connects TRBV19 to TRBJ2-3, with 8 nucleotides matching TRBD1. This CDR3 region has 14 residues. The J segment lost 1 base and the V segment lost 8 bases, leaving 5 bases of the junction unmatched. Germline CDR1 and CDR2: LNHDA and SQIVND (reference sequence). Here the CDR3 DNA reads TGTGCCAGTTCCGGACAGGGTGGCACAGATACGCAGTATTTT. It specifies CASSGQGGTDTQYF.

This clonotype has a count of ten or more. The rearrangement uses TRBV19 and TRBJ2-6; unclear D gene. With 7 bases removed from V and 2 bases from J, the gap between germline ends came to 6 bases. Germline lookup yields CDR1 LNHDA and CDR2 SQIVND (reference sequence). The CDR3 is made up of 13 amino acids. The chain's CDR3 is CASKEPGANVLTF. The CDR3 DNA reads as TGTGCCAGTAAGGAACCTGGGGCCAACGTCCTGACTTTC.